Presented here are 3 T cell receptor beta chains from one specimen sequenced in a study of blood T cells in healthy people across ages. The authors ran a second PCR of 7 to 11 cycles using a sample-barcoded 5' primer and a J-beta primer mix. TCRdb independently ran MiXCR on the 5' RACE reads; one entry per CDR3 protein. The profile shows some 930,000 distinct CDR3 sequences, approximately 32% of them singletons. Another study also made use of these data, one on T cells of mothers and their children.

The source material was blood. These receptors originate from a woman in her thirties or forties in good health.

This clonotype was recorded at least ten times. The chain has TRBV7-3 and TRBJ2-1; possible D gene TRBD2, 6 bases. V was trimmed by 5 bases and J by 7 bases, leaving 15 bases between them. Germline CDR1 and CDR2: SGHTA and FQGTGA. There are 14 residues in the CDR3. The CDR3 DNA is TGTGCCAGCAGCGACCCTAGCGAGTCGAATGAGCAGTTCTTC. It encodes CASSDPSESNEQFF.

V is TRBV14 and J is TRBJ2-1; 10 nucleotides line up with TRBD2. Germline CDR1 reads SGHDN; CDR2 reads FVKESK. The CDR3 spans 19 residues. The V and J ends lost 1 base and 10 bases, in that order; junction bases with no gene match: 19. Here the CDR3 reads CASSQVPWTSGKTPPEQFF. The DNA for the CDR3 is TGTGCCAGCAGCCAAGTGCCCTGGACTAGCGGCAAAACCCCCCCCGAGCAGTTCTTC.

In its sample, this clonotype was seen a few times. The chain combines TRBV18 with TRBJ2-1; D uncertain. Germline CDR1 and CDR2: KGHSH and LQKENI. Trimming stripped 2 bases from V and 8 bases from J, with 16 bases between. The CDR3 runs to 15 residues. The CDR3: CASSPEPPSRDEQFF. The CDR3, as DNA: TGTGCCAGCTCACCAGAACCACCTTCTAGGGATGAGCAGTTCTTC.